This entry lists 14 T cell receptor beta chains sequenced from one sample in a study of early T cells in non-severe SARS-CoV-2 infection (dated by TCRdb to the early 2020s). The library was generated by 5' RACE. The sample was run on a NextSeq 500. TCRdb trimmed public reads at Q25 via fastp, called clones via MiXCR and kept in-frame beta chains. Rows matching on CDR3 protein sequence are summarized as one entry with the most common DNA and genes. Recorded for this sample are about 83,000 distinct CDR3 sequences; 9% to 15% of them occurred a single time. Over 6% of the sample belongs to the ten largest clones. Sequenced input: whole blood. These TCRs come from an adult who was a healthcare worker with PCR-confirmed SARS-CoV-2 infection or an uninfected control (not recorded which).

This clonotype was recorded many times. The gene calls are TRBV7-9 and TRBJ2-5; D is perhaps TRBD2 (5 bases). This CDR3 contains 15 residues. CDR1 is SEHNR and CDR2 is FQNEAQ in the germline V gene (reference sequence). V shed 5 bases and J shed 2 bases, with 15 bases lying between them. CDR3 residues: CASSLISTMQETQYF. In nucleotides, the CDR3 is TGTGCCAGCAGCCTTATATCGACTATGCAAGAGACCCAGTACTTC.

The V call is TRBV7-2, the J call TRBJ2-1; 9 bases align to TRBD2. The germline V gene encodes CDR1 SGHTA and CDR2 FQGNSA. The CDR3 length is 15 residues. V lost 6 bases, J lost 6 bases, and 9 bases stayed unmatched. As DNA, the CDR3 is TGTGCCAGCAGTAGGGGGACTAGCCTCTTCAATGAGCAGTTCTTC. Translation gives CASSRGTSLFNEQFF.

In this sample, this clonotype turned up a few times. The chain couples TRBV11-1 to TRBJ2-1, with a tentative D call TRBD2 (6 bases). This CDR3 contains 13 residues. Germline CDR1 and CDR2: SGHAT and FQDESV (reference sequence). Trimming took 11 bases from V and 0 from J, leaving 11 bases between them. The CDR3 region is CAAQGGSYNEQFF. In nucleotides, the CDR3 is TGTGCCGCTCAGGGAGGCTCCTACAATGAGCAGTTCTTC.

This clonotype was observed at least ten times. This CDR3 reads CASSPGTGGGETQYF. The CDR3 DNA follows: TGTGCCAGCTCACCTGGGACAGGGGGCGGAGAGACCCAGTACTTC. This rearrangement joins TRBV18 to TRBJ2-5, with 12 positions matching TRBD1. J lost 4 bases, V lost 3 bases, and 3 bases had no gene match. Per germline, CDR1 KGHSH and CDR2 LQKENI. The CDR3 spans 15 residues.

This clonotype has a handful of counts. CDR3 sequence (DNA): TGTGCCAGCAGACCTACGACAGGGGGCTGGTACACTGAAGCTTTCTTT. Its translation is CASRPTTGGWYTEAFF. The chain carries TRBV6-2 or TRBV6-3 and TRBJ1-1, with TRBD1 matching over 10 bases. V lost 6 bases and J lost 3; bases outside the gene matches: 10. Germline assignment: CDR1 MNHEY and CDR2 SVGEGT. There are 16 residues in the CDR3.

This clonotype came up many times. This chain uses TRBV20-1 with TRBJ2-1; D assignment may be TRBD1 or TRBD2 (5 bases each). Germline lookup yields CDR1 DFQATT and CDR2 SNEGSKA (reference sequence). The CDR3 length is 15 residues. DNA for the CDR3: TGCAGCCCTCCTATGGGGGATCAATATTACAATGAGCAGTTCTTC. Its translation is CSPPMGDQYYNEQFF.

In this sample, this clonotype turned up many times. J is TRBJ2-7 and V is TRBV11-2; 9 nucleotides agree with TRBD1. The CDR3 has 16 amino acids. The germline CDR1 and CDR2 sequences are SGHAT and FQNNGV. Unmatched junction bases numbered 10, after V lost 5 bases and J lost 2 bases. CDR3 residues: CASSPLRTGDTYEQYF. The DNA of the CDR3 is TGTGCCAGCAGCCCCCTTAGGACAGGGGATACCTACGAGCAGTACTTC. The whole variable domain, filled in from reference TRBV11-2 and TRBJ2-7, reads EAGVAQSPRYKIIEKRQSVAFWCNPISGHATLYWYQQILGQGPKLLIQFQNNGVVDDSQLPKDRFSAERLKGVDSTLKIQPAKLEDSAVYLCASSPLRTGDTYEQYFGPGTRLTVT.

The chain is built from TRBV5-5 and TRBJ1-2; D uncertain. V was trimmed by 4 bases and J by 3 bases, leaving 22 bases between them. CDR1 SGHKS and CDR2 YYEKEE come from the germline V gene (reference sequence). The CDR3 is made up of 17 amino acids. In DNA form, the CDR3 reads TGTGCCAGCAGCCCCGACCCTGGACCCCCGAGGGACTATGGCTACACCTTC. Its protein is CASSPDPGPPRDYGYTF.

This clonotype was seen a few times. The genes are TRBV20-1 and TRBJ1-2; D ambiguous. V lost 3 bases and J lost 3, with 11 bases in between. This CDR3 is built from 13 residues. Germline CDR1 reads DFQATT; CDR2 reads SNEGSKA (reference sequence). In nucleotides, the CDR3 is TGCAGTGCTAGTCCCGATCTGGACTATGGCTACACCTTC. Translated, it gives CSASPDLDYGYTF.

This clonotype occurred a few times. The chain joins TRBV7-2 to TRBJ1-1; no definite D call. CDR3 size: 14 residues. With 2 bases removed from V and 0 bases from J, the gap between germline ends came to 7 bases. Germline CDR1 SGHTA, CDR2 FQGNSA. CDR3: CASSLFRLNTEAFF. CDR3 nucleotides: TGTGCCAGCAGCTTATTTCGGTTGAACACTGAAGCTTTCTTT.

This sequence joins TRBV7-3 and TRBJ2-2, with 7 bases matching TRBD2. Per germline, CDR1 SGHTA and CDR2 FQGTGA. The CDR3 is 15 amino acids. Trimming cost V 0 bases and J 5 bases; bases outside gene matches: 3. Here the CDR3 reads CASSLTASGTGELFF. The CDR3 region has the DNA TGTGCCAGCAGCTTAACGGCTAGCGGTACCGGGGAGCTGTTTTTT. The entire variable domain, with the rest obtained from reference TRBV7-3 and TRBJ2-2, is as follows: GAGVSQTPSNKVTEKGKYVELRCDPISGHTALYWYRQSLGQGPEFLIYFQGTGAADDSGLPNDRFFAVRPEGSVSTLKIQRTERGDSAVYLCASSLTASGTGELFFGEGSRLTVL.

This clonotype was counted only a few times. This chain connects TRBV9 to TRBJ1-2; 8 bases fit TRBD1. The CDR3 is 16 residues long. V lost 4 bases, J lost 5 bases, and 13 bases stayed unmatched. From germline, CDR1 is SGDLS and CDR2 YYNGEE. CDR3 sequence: CASSPTTGAKPYGYTF. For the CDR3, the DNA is TGTGCCAGCAGCCCTACGACAGGGGCGAAACCGTATGGCTACACCTTC. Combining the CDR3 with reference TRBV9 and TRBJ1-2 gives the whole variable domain DSGVTQTPKHLITATGQRVTLRCSPRSGDLSVYWYQQSLDQGLQFLIQYYNGEERAKGNILERFSAQQFPDLHSELNLSSLELGDSALYFCASSPTTGAKPYGYTFGSGTRLTVV.

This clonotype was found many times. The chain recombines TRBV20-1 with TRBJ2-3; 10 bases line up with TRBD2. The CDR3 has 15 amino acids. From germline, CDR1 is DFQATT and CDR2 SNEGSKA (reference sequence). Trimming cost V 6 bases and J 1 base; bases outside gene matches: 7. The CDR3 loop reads CSAPAGTSGTDTQYF. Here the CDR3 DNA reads TGCAGTGCGCCAGCCGGGACTAGCGGCACAGATACGCAGTATTTT.

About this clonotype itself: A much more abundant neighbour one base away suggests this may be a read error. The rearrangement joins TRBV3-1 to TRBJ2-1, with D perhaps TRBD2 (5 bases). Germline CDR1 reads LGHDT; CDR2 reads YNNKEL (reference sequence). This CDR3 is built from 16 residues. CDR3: CAGSQARGTSYNEQFF. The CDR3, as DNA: TGTGCCGGCAGCCAAGCCCGGGGAACCTCCTACAATGAGCAGTTCTTC.